This entry features one TCR beta chain sequence. Its target is not known. Sequencing was performed with immunoSEQ multiplex PCR; in TCRdb, only in-frame clones are kept and a portion is missing. Here the sample spans about 13,000 clones, around 66% being singletons. This sample stems from a study of neoadjuvant anti-PD-1 for oral cavity cancer. Study overall: Patients without progression got a fourth dose around day 43.

The time point was: after neoadjuvant nivolumab, at surgical resection. Blood cells were analyzed directly, without culture or expansion. After removal of 4 bases from V and 5 bases from J, the junction contained 2 bases not matched to a gene. CDR3 length equals 13 residues. Germline CDR1 reads GTSNPN; CDR2 reads SVGIG (reference sequence). Broader study findings: Each response group had just three patients in TCR analyses.

This receptor was identified in a person aged 35-79 years with oral cavity squamous cell carcinoma. The sequences come from PBMCs, collected after nivolumab (anti-PD-1) treatment. The gene calls are TRBV30 and TRBJ2-1; TRBD2 aligns across 10 bases. In nucleotides, the CDR3 is TGTGCCTGGACAACTAGCGGGAACAATGAGCAGTTCTTC. Encoded protein: CAWTTSGNNEQFF.